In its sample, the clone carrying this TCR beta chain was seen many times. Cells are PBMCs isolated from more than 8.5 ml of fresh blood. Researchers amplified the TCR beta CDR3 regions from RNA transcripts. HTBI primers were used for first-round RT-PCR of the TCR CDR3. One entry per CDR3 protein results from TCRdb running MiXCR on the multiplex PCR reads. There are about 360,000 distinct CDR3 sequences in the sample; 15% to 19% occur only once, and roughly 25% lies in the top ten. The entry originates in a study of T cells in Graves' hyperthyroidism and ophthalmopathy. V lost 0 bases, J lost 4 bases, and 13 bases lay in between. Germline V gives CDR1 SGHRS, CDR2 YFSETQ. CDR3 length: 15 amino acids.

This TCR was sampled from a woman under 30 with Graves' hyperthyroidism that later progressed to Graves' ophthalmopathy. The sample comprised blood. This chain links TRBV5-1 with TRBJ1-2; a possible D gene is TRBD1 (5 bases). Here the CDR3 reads CASSLEAGPFYGYTF. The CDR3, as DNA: TGCGCCAGCAGCTTGGAGGCAGGGCCCTTCTATGGCTACACCTTC.